The rows below give T cell receptor beta chains drawn from one sample of a study of T cells in Graves' hyperthyroidism and ophthalmopathy. TCRdb re-analysed the multiplex PCR reads in MiXCR, keeping a single row per CDR3 protein. The sample consists of about 580,000 distinct CDR3 sequences, 46% of them appearing once. The source material was peripheral blood or thyroid tissue (not recorded which). These receptors were collected from a woman aged 18 to 35 with Graves' hyperthyroidism. CDR3s leave out the opening cysteine and the closing phenylalanine or tryptophan. Each record gives: J gene, V gene, D gene, CDR3 length, CDR3 protein. The D gene is left open where the match is weak.

TRBJ2-7,TRBV29-1,TRBD2,11,SSGTSGAYEQY
TRBJ2-7,TRBV7-2,TRBD2,12,ASSDIAGDPAQY
TRBJ1-4,TRBV7-8,-,11,ASSLAGGEKLF
TRBJ2-5,TRBV24-1,-,13,ATSALGGYQETQY
TRBJ1-1,TRBV5-1,TRBD1,13,ASSPASDRGSEAF
TRBJ1-1,TRBV5-6,TRBD1,11,ASSDDRATEAF
TRBJ2-1,TRBV7-3,TRBD2,15,ASSSSPGGRSYNEQF
TRBJ1-1,TRBV20-1,-,12,SARDLGRDTEAF
TRBJ2-2,TRBV9,TRBD2,13,ASTLAVSNTGELF
TRBJ1-1,TRBV20-1,TRBD1,12,SARQGGHRPEAF
TRBJ1-4,TRBV9,-,15,ASSGGTSGHYNEKLF
TRBJ2-7,TRBV2,TRBD1,12,ASIPRDRIYEQY
TRBJ2-5,TRBV20-1,TRBD2,15,SAPKGTSGPYQETQY
TRBJ1-1,TRBV7-9,-,11,ASSYSGRTEAF
TRBJ2-5,TRBV6-2/TRBV6-3,-,11,ASSRQRQETQY
TRBJ2-6,TRBV7-2,-,14,ASSPDRFGGANVLT
TRBJ1-5,TRBV2,-,10,ASSPEAGPQH
TRBJ1-1,TRBV12-3/TRBV12-4,-,14,ASSRLYGAGNTEAF
TRBJ2-1,TRBV25-1,-,11,ASISGRYNEQF
TRBJ1-6,TRBV12-3/TRBV12-4,-,15,ASSLVPESSYNSPLH
TRBJ1-6,TRBV7-2,TRBD1,10,ATGTGNSPPH
TRBJ1-2,TRBV20-1,-,11,SAKFGGAYGYT
TRBJ1-2,TRBV7-3,TRBD1,13,ASSDGTGGGYGYT
TRBJ1-1,TRBV9,TRBD1,15,ASSVATQAGGLTEAF
TRBJ1-1,TRBV5-6,-,16,ASSLPGRVSFGNTEAF
TRBJ2-7,TRBV12-3/TRBV12-4,TRBD2,11,ASGAGVSYEQY
TRBJ2-5,TRBV2,-,12,ATSSSGTPETQY
TRBJ2-5,TRBV5-1,TRBD2,13,ASTGLAGEDETQY
TRBJ1-5,TRBV29-1,-,13,SSYRGGDSNQPQH
TRBJ1-6,TRBV10-3,TRBD1,15,AISPTGVSGYNSPLH
TRBJ2-2,TRBV7-2,TRBD2,13,ASSLVLAGDGELF
TRBJ1-4,TRBV5-5,-,12,ASSLGRWSEKLF
TRBJ2-7,TRBV7-3,TRBD1,13,ASSLEGTGVYEQY
TRBJ2-7,TRBV5-4,-,14,ASSLERRQATYEQY
TRBJ2-2,TRBV27,-,15,ASSLRIQLGNTGELF
TRBJ2-2,TRBV6-1,TRBD1,12,ASKATGATGELF
TRBJ2-7,TRBV10-2,-,11,ASSELRGSEQY
TRBJ1-2,TRBV4-1,TRBD1,14,ASSQGLGQGSGGYT
TRBJ1-2,TRBV2,-,14,ASRERQKEANYGYT
TRBJ2-7,TRBV20-1,-,13,SARDTYREGGEQY
TRBJ1-5,TRBV2,-,13,ASSEFGYSNQPQH
TRBJ2-7,TRBV12-3/TRBV12-4,-,12,ASSFSTETYEQY
TRBJ1-2,TRBV7-9,TRBD1,11,ASSTTGDRRYT
TRBJ1-4,TRBV29-1,TRBD1,11,SVGGQNSGKLF
TRBJ1-5,TRBV19,TRBD1,13,ASSITQGVNQPQH
TRBJ2-5,TRBV20-1,TRBD1,12,SAPWGQGQETQY
TRBJ1-5,TRBV12-3/TRBV12-4,-,12,ASSFRGRDQPQH
TRBJ2-2,TRBV25-1,-,12,ASAGGALTGELF
TRBJ2-5,TRBV6-5,-,13,ASSDLTGWNETQY
TRBJ1-4,TRBV7-9,-,12,ASSPGSGREKLF
TRBJ1-2,TRBV10-2,-,12,ASSESGTRDGYT
TRBJ1-5,TRBV5-1,-,11,ASSLAGDQPQH
TRBJ1-2,TRBV27,TRBD1,10,ASSLSGQRLT
TRBJ1-5,TRBV10-3,-,10,AISETSGPQH
TRBJ1-2,TRBV20-1,TRBD1,12,SALRDRGKDGYT
TRBJ1-2,TRBV20-1,-,8,SARTGGYT
TRBJ1-1,TRBV20-1,-,11,SAPRGLNTEAF
TRBJ1-4,TRBV7-9,-,15,ASSLVGHGATNEKLF
TRBJ1-5,TRBV2,-,12,ASTDSNTGGLRH
TRBJ1-1,TRBV10-3,TRBD1,11,AISDRGDTEAF